This T cell receptor beta chain originates from a study of memory CD4+ T cells and cytomegalovirus serostatus. Study-wide points: Each of 55 to 80 CMV-associated TCRbeta sequences occurred in one to five individuals. Suggested: most of the CMV-linked TCR signature lies in CD4+ memory cells.

Generated by immunoSEQ multiplex PCR, the TCRdb table keeps only in-frame clones and is missing some. The sample holds 85,000 to 100,000 clones, roughly 80% seen once. This CDR3 comprises 13 residues. V was cut by 7 bases and J by 3 bases, with 12 bases left in between. Germline-derived CDR1 and CDR2 are SNHLY and FYNNEI. As concerns this clone: The antigen is not known.

The sort gate was single viable CD3+CD4+CD8-CD45RO+ cells for memory CD4+ T cells. Source material: memory CD4+ T cells from blood. The J gene is TRBJ2-5, the V gene TRBV2; TRBD1 might be the D (6 bases). The TCR comes from an adult in good health and CMV-seropositive. CDR3 protein: CASKLSGEETQYF. CDR3 DNA sequence: TGTGCCAGCAAGCTATCAGGGGAAGAGACCCAGTACTTC.